Here is one T cell receptor (beta chain) with its context. Its cognate antigen is unknown. This specimen comes from a study of identical twins. General study findings and limits: Conclusions leaned on cross-sectional statistical analysis and did not track the same donors over time.

Germline CDR1 is MDHEN and CDR2 is SYDVKM. V lost 2 bases to trimming and J lost 1 base, with 15 bases between them. This CDR3 contains 16 residues. A universal primer site was incorporated via template switching, and the cDNA contained unique molecular identifiers. TCRdb itself ran the 5' RACE reads through MiXCR, one entry per CDR3 protein. The sample records some 900,000 distinct CDR3 sequences, over 9% being singletons. The same data also contributed to another study, on yellow fever vaccine responses in identical twins.

The TCR was taken from a woman aged 18-29 years in good health. Sequences were obtained from PBMCs. This chain connects TRBV28 to TRBJ2-7, with D perhaps TRBD2 (6 bases). As DNA, the CDR3 is TGTGCCAGCAGTTTAGCCTACCGGGGGTCGTCCTACGAGCAGTACTTC. Translation: CASSLAYRGSSYEQYF.